Listed below are T cell receptor beta chains from one sample, sequenced in a study of beta chain features in type 1 diabetes. The table came from immunoSEQ multiplex PCR; TCRdb's copy has only in-frame clones and leaves some out. Of approximately 170,000 clones in the sample, roughly 9.1% were seen once. Sequences were obtained from central memory CD4+ T cells from blood. All receptors come from a woman under 30 in good health. The conserved cysteine and the conserved F or W are not part of the CDR3 here. The size of a clone is reported for some rows only, either as once, few or many, or as a class for expanded clones.

size,V,J,length,CDR3
few,TRBV18,TRBJ2-7,13,ASSPAAGGEYEQY
NA,TRBV6-4,TRBJ1-6,11,ASSETENSPLH
NA,TRBV7-9,TRBJ1-2,11,ASARGDTYGYT
NA,TRBV21-1,TRBJ2-5,13,ATSGDRTTQETQY
few,TRBV5-4,TRBJ2-7,13,ASSKTSGRVDEQY
NA,TRBV19,TRBJ2-7,14,ASSRLSGAASYEQY
NA,TRBV10-1,TRBJ2-1,8,ASWSNEQF
NA,TRBV7-9,TRBJ1-2,13,ASSPRQEYLYGYT
NA,TRBV7-8,TRBJ1-1,12,ASSPDRANTEAF
few,TRBV7-9,TRBJ2-5,11,ASSLYGGETQY
few,TRBV28,TRBJ2-1,11,ASTRPGYNEQF
once,TRBV5-1,TRBJ2-1,15,ASSLGGGSDTYNEQF
few,TRBV5-4,TRBJ2-1,14,ASSLGSGRARGEQF
NA,TRBV6-6,TRBJ2-5,14,ASSQGAAASQETQY
few,TRBV7-2,TRBJ2-7,12,ASSSGGSSYEQY
few,TRBV18,TRBJ1-1,15,ASSPMGRGVTNTEAF
NA,TRBV10-3,TRBJ2-3,14,AISEPGGQGTDTQY
few,TRBV7-7,TRBJ2-1,13,ASSLTGTGKDEQF
NA,TRBV7-2,TRBJ2-5,13,ASSSGLAGQETQY
few,TRBV11-2,TRBJ1-1,12,ASSLSGSPTEAF
NA,TRBV7-9,TRBJ2-4,12,ASSETGGGNIQY
NA,TRBV10-3,TRBJ1-5,11,ASSWDRNQPQH
few,TRBV6-6,TRBJ2-7,11,ASSSGQVSEQY
NA,TRBV4-3,TRBJ2-2,14,ASSRAPRGATGELF
many,TRBV11-2,TRBJ2-5,13,ASSFSGTGQKTQY
NA,TRBV4-2,TRBJ2-3,11,ASSQGQRDTQY
NA,TRBV7-2,TRBJ2-7,12,ASSYWTSGYEQY
few,TRBV11-2,TRBJ2-5,13,ASSPGVLGVETQY
few,TRBV5-1,TRBJ1-2,13,ASSLAGAGGGGYT
many,TRBV7-3,TRBJ2-3,14,ASSLQAGGSSDTQY
NA,TRBV7-2,TRBJ2-1,13,ASSLRRSIYNEQF
few,TRBV18,TRBJ2-3,14,ASSPVESASSYTQY
many,TRBV7-9,TRBJ2-2,13,ASSPPKRESGELF
few,TRBV7-3,TRBJ2-2,16,ASSLASSGGLITGELF
NA,TRBV30,TRBJ2-7,7,AWEHRRD
NA,TRBV7-8,TRBJ1-6,12,ASSSQGKSSPLH
few,TRBV13,TRBJ2-7,11,ASTSGITYEQY
NA,TRBV6-5,TRBJ1-2,13,ASSYTQGQNYGYT
many,TRBV18,TRBJ1-1,13,ASQPSGVVNTEAF
NA,TRBV2,TRBJ2-3,12,ASKPSGSSDTQY
NA,TRBV30,TRBJ1-1,11,AWRRGIRTEAF
NA,TRBV5-1,TRBJ1-1,13,ASSVQTGMNTEAF
few,TRBV7-2,TRBJ2-7,12,ASSLGAGAYEQY
few,TRBV5-1,TRBJ2-1,12,ASRLAGAENEQF
few,TRBV11-2,TRBJ2-5,12,ASSPGGEKETQY
many,TRBV7-2,TRBJ2-5,12,ASSSRTGQETQY
NA,TRBV7-2,TRBJ2-3,11,ASSLTSEAAQY
NA,TRBV6-6,TRBJ2-3,14,ASSPGLAGGADTQY
few,TRBV30,TRBJ2-3,14,AWSPSGTSRTDTQY
few,TRBV29-1,TRBJ2-1,12,SGKLAGIFNEQF
NA,TRBV4-3,TRBJ1-2,13,ASSQGRQGASGYT
few,TRBV5-4,TRBJ2-5,14,ASSRPSGGPQETQY
few,TRBV28,TRBJ2-5,13,ASFPSGVGQETQY